This T cell receptor (beta chain) is from a study of shared clonotypes between healthy human individuals. Study-wide background: Donor composition was a couple of women and a few men, aged 18 to 49.

The CDR3 consists of 15 residues. The V and J ends lost 0 bases and 0 bases respectively, with 9 bases between them. Per the germline V gene, CDR1 is LNHNV and CDR2 is YYDKDF (reference sequence). Repertoires were generated with immunoSEQ multiplex PCR, while TCRdb's copy carries only in-frame clones and drops some. The sample has roughly 1,000,000 clones, about 84% seen once; the top ten hold about 0.52%. Turning to this clone: Its specificity is not known.

Study-wide findings and caveats: What naive subsets generally showed was a larger estimated richness than memory subsets showed. Rarefaction showed that sequencing of sorted subsets was incomplete (despite large depth).

Sequences were obtained from memory CD4+ T cells from PBMCs. As for subset: CD45RA-negative fraction. The TCR sequence derives from a man younger than 30 in good health. Some clones in this sample may be carry-over from other donors' samples. The genes are TRBV15 and TRBJ2-7; D is unclear. The CDR3 bases are TGTGCCACCAGCAGAGAGGTGGAGAGCTCCTACGAGCAGTACTTC. Amino acid sequence: CATSREVESSYEQYF. Based on the CDR3 plus reference TRBV15 and TRBJ2-7, the full variable domain is DAMVIQNPRYQVTQFGKPVTLSCSQTLNHNVMYWYQQKSSQAPKLLFHYYDKDFNNEADTPDNFQSRRPNTSFCFLDIRSPGLGDTAMYLCATSREVESSYEQYFGPGTRLTVT.